Following are 26 T cell receptor beta chains from one sample sequenced in a study of blood T cell repertoires in COVID-19. Method: immunoSEQ multiplex PCR; TCRdb's copy keeps in-frame clones and lacks some. The sample contains 130,000 to 150,000 clones, around 80% of which appear only once. Sequenced: peripheral blood. The receptors derive from a human donor in a cohort sampled during active COVID-19.

J is TRBJ2-7 and V is TRBV5-4; TRBD2 might be the D (7 bases). From germline, CDR1 is SGHNT and CDR2 YYREEE (reference sequence). V lost 9 bases and J lost 2, with 15 bases in between. The CDR3 is 13 amino acids. CDR3 nucleotides: TGTGCCATTTCCCGCGGGGGCGCCTACGAGCAGTACTTC. Translated, it gives CAISRGGAYEQYF.

The CDR3 region has the DNA TGTGCCAGCAGTCCCCAATCCGGGAGGGGCGACCAAGAGACCCAGTACTTC. Protein sequence: CASSPQSGRGDQETQYF. The V and J genes are TRBV28 and TRBJ2-5; 8 bases fit TRBD2. CDR3 length: 17 amino acids. CDR1 is MDHEN and CDR2 is SYDVKM in the germline V gene. V was pared by 5 bases and J by 0 bases, with 11 bases of the junction left unmatched.

V and J are TRBV5-1 and TRBJ2-5, with D tentatively TRBD1 (5 bases). Germline CDR1 is SGHRS and CDR2 is YFSETQ. Trimming took off 1 base at V and 5 bases at J, with 12 bases between the two ends. The CDR3 runs 14 residues. The CDR3 loop reads CASSLFGAWETQYF. DNA of the CDR3: TGCGCCAGCAGCTTGTTTGGGGCCTGGGAGACCCAGTACTTC.

This clone was counted between two and nine times. The rearrangement uses TRBV11-3 and TRBJ1-1; D gene uncertain. The V end was cut by 1 base, the J end by 9 bases, with 15 bases between. This CDR3 comprises 14 residues. Looked up from germline, CDR1 is SGHNT and CDR2 is YENEEA. For the CDR3, the DNA is TGTGCCAGCAGCTTAGTGGCGGCCGCGAGTAAAGCTTTCTTT. Its protein product is CASSLVAAASKAFF.

V and J are TRBV6-5 and TRBJ1-1; D perhaps matches TRBD1 (5 bases). The V end was cut by 5 bases, the J end by 4 bases, with 14 bases between. Germline CDR1 reads MNHEY; CDR2 reads SVGAGI. This CDR3 is 14 amino acids long. CDR3: CASSMDNFGTEAFF. Written as DNA, the CDR3 is TGTGCCAGCAGTATGGACAACTTTGGCACTGAAGCTTTCTTT.

V and J are TRBV5-4 and TRBJ2-3; D not certain. Deletions cut 0 bases from V and 5 bases from J, with 4 bases between. The CDR3 spans 12 residues. The germline V gene encodes CDR1 SGHNT and CDR2 YYREEE (reference sequence). The CDR3 protein is CASSLALDTQYF. CDR3 nucleotides: TGTGCCAGCAGCTTGGCCTTAGATACGCAGTATTTT.

This chain joins TRBV12-3 or TRBV12-4 and TRBJ1-2, with D perhaps matching TRBD1 (5 bases). This CDR3 is 12 amino acids long. The V end was cut by 6 bases, the J end by 5 bases, with 10 bases between. CDR3 sequence reads: CASSPGEYGYTF. The CDR3, as DNA: TGTGCCAGCAGCCCGGGGGAGTATGGCTACACCTTC.

The rearrangement uses TRBV4-2 and TRBJ2-5; TRBD2 aligns across 12 bases. The V segment lost 5 bases and the J segment 2 bases; nucleotides outside the gene matches: 3. The CDR3 has 15 amino acids. Germline V CDR1 and CDR2: LGHNA, YNFKEQ. Here the CDR3 DNA reads TGTGCCAGCAGCGGGACTAGCGGGCGGCAAGAGACCCAGTACTTC. It translates to CASSGTSGRQETQYF.

The chain is built from TRBV9 and TRBJ2-3; D is unclear. Trimming shortened V by 0 bases and J by 0 bases, and 11 bases separated the two germline ends. Germline V lookup: CDR1 SGDLS, CDR2 YYNGEE. The CDR3 covers 16 residues. The chain's CDR3 is CASSVEAVHSTDTQYF. CDR3 bases: TGTGCCAGCAGCGTAGAGGCGGTGCATAGCACAGATACGCAGTATTTT.

The J gene is TRBJ2-5, the V gene TRBV29-1; 7 bases match TRBD1. V was pared by 6 bases and J by 5 bases, with 15 bases of the junction left unmatched. The CDR3 loop spans 15 amino acids. Per the germline V gene, CDR1 is SQVTM and CDR2 is ANQGSEA. Here the CDR3 reads CSVYLGTGVLETQYF. The CDR3 DNA reads as TGCAGCGTCTACTTGGGAACAGGGGTCTTGGAGACCCAGTACTTC.

This clone was recorded only once. The chain recombines TRBV7-3 with TRBJ2-5; TRBD1 matches 7 bases. The CDR3 is 14 amino acids. Trimming took 5 bases from V and 6 from J; bases not matched to a gene: 9. CDR1 SGHTA and CDR2 FQGTGA come from the germline V gene. The CDR3 bases are TGTGCCAGCAGCCACACAGGGGATAGAAAGACCCAGTACTTC. Residues: CASSHTGDRKTQYF.

V gene TRBV6-5 combines with J gene TRBJ1-2; 8 positions agree with TRBD1. The CDR3 runs to 14 residues. V lost 10 bases to trimming and J lost 7 bases; unmatched junction nucleotides: 14. From germline, CDR1 is MNHEY and CDR2 SVGAGI. The CDR3 spells CAITGGSGWSGYTF. CDR3 sequence (DNA): TGTGCCATTACAGGGGGGTCGGGTTGGAGTGGCTACACCTTC.

V and J are TRBV19 and TRBJ1-1; D might be TRBD1 (5 bases). The CDR3 runs to 15 residues. CDR1 is LNHDA, CDR2 SQIVND, per germline (reference sequence). V was trimmed by 9 bases and J by 1 base, leaving 18 bases between them. The CDR3 DNA follows: TGTGCCAGCAAGCCCAGGGAACAGGCGAACACTGAAGCTTTCTTT. Translated, it gives CASKPREQANTEAFF.

V and J are TRBV4-3 and TRBJ1-4; D perhaps matches TRBD1 (6 bases). Trimming left V 4 bases short and J 7 bases short, with 16 bases between. Per germline, CDR1 LGHNA and CDR2 YSLEER. This CDR3 has 15 residues. CDR3 residues: CASSRERGRFEKLFF. Written as DNA, the CDR3 is TGCGCCAGCAGCCGCGAGCGGGGGCGCTTTGAAAAACTGTTTTTT.

This clone was seen just once. The chain has TRBV7-6 and TRBJ2-1, with TRBD2 as a possible D gene (7 bases). This CDR3 has 15 amino acids. V lost 1 base, J lost 6 bases, and 13 bases lay in between. Germline assignment: CDR1 SGHVS and CDR2 FNYEAQ. The CDR3 DNA sequence: TGTGCCAGCAGCTTAGGTGGGGGGGCGGGCAATGAGCAGTTCTTC. Translation: CASSLGGGAGNEQFF.

The chain employs TRBV4-1 and TRBJ2-1; 7 bases line up with TRBD1. CDR3 size: 14 residues. V shed 4 bases and J 4 bases; nucleotides not matched to a gene: 4. CDR1 MGHRA and CDR2 YSYEKL come from the germline V gene. Written as DNA, the CDR3 is TGCGCCAGCAGCCCGCTGGGACAGTACAATGAGCAGTTCTTC. It codes for CASSPLGQYNEQFF.

This clone was observed a handful of times. The genes are TRBV4-1 and TRBJ2-1; TRBD2 might be the D (6 bases). The V end lost 1 base, the J end lost 3 bases, and 13 bases lay between the germline ends. This CDR3 spans 16 amino acids. Germline V gene data show CDR1 as MGHRA and CDR2 as YSYEKL. The CDR3 loop is CASSQASASGYNEQFF. The CDR3 nucleotides are TGCGCCAGCAGCCAAGCTAGCGCCTCCGGCTACAATGAGCAGTTCTTC.

The chain employs TRBV5-4 and TRBJ1-2, with D tentatively TRBD1 (5 bases). Germline lookup yields CDR1 SGHNT and CDR2 YYREEE (reference sequence). The CDR3 totals 16 residues. V lost 6 bases to trimming and J lost 2 bases, with 20 bases between them. The CDR3 loop reads CASTPAKGLGNYGYTF. DNA of the CDR3: TGTGCCAGCACCCCGGCGAAGGGGTTGGGCAACTATGGCTACACCTTC.

V gene TRBV19 combines with J gene TRBJ2-7; 10 bases align to TRBD1. The CDR3 length is 16 residues. Trimming took 5 bases from V and 2 from J; bases not matched to a gene: 9. Germline V lookup: CDR1 LNHDA, CDR2 SQIVND (reference sequence). In DNA, the CDR3 is TGTGCCAGTAGTCACAACCGGGACAGGGGAACCTACGAGCAGTACTTC. Translating gives CASSHNRDRGTYEQYF.

This clone has ten or more counts. The chain combines TRBV4-1 with TRBJ1-5, with 7 bases aligning to TRBD1. V lost 4 bases to trimming and J lost 16 bases; unmatched junction nucleotides: 13. Germline CDR1 is MGHRA and CDR2 is YSYEKL. The length of the CDR3 is 13 residues. CDR3 loop: CASSLAGGQPDHF. Here the CDR3 DNA reads TGCGCCAGCAGCCTAGCAGGGGGACAACCAGATCATTTT.

CDR3 residues: CASSKQGTPGANVLTF. CDR3 sequence (DNA): TGTGCCAGTAGTAAACAGGGTACCCCTGGGGCCAACGTCCTGACTTTC. The chain links TRBV19 to TRBJ2-6; D perhaps matches TRBD1 (6 bases). V lost 4 bases and J lost 2, with 12 bases in between. Germline lookup yields CDR1 LNHDA and CDR2 SQIVND (reference sequence). The CDR3 runs 16 residues.

The chain uses TRBV9 and TRBJ1-6; unclear D gene. This CDR3 contains 14 residues. V was clipped by 4 bases and J by 7 bases, with 12 bases between them. Germline assignment: CDR1 SGDLS and CDR2 YYNGEE. This CDR3 reads CASSQSTENSPLHF. The CDR3 DNA reads TGTGCCAGCAGCCAAAGCACAGAAAATTCACCCCTCCACTTT.

The chain recombines TRBV29-1 with TRBJ2-1; 11 bases are a match to TRBD2. CDR3 length equals 14 residues. The V gene's germline CDR1 is SQVTM and CDR2 ANQGSEA. V dropped 7 bases and J dropped 4; count of bases not matched to a gene: 6. In DNA, the CDR3 is TGCAGCGCCCGGGGACTAGCGGAATACAATGAGCAGTTCTTC. This sequence encodes CSARGLAEYNEQFF.

This chain links TRBV21-1 with TRBJ1-4. TRBV21-1 is termed a pseudogene. The CDR3 has 16 amino acids. This CDR3 reads CASSPWRGLCGEKLFF. CDR3 DNA: TGTGCCAGCAGCCCATGGAGAGGGTTGTGTGGTGAAAAACTGTTTTTT.

The rearrangement joins TRBV3-1 (or the pseudogene TRBV3-2) to TRBJ1-5, with unresolved D. The V end lost 1 base, the J end lost 6 bases, and 7 bases lay between the germline ends. Germline CDR1 reads LGHDT; CDR2 reads YNNKEL (reference sequence). The length of the CDR3 is 13 residues. The CDR3 here is CASSQANPQPQHF. As DNA, the CDR3 is TGTGCCAGCAGCCAAGCTAACCCTCAGCCCCAGCATTTT.

The chain is built from TRBV6-6 and TRBJ2-2; tentative D call: TRBD1 (5 bases). CDR1 MNHNY and CDR2 SVGAGI come from the germline V gene (reference sequence). V lost 0 bases and J lost 0, with 5 bases in between. The CDR3 is 15 residues long. The CDR3 DNA follows: TGTGCCAGCAGTTACTCGGGGCCGAACACCGGGGAGCTGTTTTTT. It translates to CASSYSGPNTGELFF.